This TCR beta chain appears in the sequencing data of a study of T cell repertoires in cytomegalovirus infection. Study context: Indicated by public TCR beta signatures were CMV infection and matching HLA type. General observations from the study: CMV-specific TCR beta clonotypes restricted by HLA-C were the ones dominating the ex vivo response.

MiXCR, applied by TCRdb to the reads, yields one record per CDR3 protein. The sample yields about 360,000 distinct CDR3 sequences, roughly 18% seen once. This clonotype was observed many times. Antigen: not known. Germline CDR1 is SGHRS and CDR2 is YFSETQ. CDR3 length: 13 amino acids. Trimming removed 4 bases from V and 0 bases from J, with 5 bases in between. V and J are TRBV5-1 and TRBJ2-1, with D unclear. The sequencing input was PBMCs. The sequence derives from a human donor in good health (CMV status not recorded). Some clones in this sample may be carry-over from other donors' samples. The CDR3 region is CASSPGSYNEQFF. The CDR3 nucleotides read TGCGCCAGCAGCCCCGGCTCCTACAATGAGCAGTTCTTC.